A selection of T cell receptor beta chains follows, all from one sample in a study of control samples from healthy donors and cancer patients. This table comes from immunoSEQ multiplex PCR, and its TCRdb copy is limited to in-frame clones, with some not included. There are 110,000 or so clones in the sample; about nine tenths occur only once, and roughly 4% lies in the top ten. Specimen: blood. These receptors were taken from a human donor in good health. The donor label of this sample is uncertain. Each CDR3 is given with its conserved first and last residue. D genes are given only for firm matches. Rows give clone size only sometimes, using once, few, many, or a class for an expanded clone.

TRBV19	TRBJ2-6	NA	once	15	CASSIQGSGANVLTF	TGTGCCAGTAGTATTCAAGGGTCTGGGGCCAACGTCCTGACTTTC
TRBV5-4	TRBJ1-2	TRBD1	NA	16	CASSMMTGQANYGYTF	TGTGCCAGCAGCATGATGACAGGGCAAGCTAACTATGGCTACACCTTC
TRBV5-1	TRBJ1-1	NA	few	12	CASSLQNTEAFF	TGCGCCAGCAGCTTGCAAAACACTGAAGCTTTCTTT
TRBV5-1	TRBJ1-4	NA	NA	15	CASRPYSATNEKLFF	TGCGCCAGCAGGCCGTACAGTGCAACTAATGAAAAACTGTTTTTT
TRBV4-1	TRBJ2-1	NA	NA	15	CASSQDGLSYNEQFF	TGCGCCAGCAGCCAAGATGGGCTCTCCTACAATGAGCAGTTCTTC
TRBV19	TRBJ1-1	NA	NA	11	CASSQRGWAFF	TGTGCCAGTTCTCAAAGGGGATGGGCTTTCTTT
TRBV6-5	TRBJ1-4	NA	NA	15	CASRTGRVEGEKLFF	TGTGCCAGCAGGACGGGACGAGTGGAGGGTGAAAAACTGTTTTTT
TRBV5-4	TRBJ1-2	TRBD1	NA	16	CASSSSRDSSNYGYTF	TGTGCCAGCAGCTCGTCCCGGGACAGCTCGAACTATGGCTACACCTTC
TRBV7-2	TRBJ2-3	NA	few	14	CASSPPSNADTQYF	TGTGCCAGCAGCCCTCCTAGCAATGCGGATACGCAGTATTTT
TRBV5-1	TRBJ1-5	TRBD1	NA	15	CASSPGQGAGQPQHF	TGCGCCAGCAGCCCGGGACAGGGGGCGGGTCAGCCCCAGCATTTT
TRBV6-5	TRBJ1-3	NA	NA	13	CASSQKTGSTIYF	TGTGCCAGCAGTCAAAAGACGGGAAGCACCATATATTTT
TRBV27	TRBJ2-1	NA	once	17	CASSPIKAAGIINEQFF	TGTGCCAGCAGTCCTATTAAGGCGGCAGGTATCATCAATGAGCAGTTCTTC
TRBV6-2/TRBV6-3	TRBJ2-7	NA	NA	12	CASSYPPPEQYF	TGTGCCAGCAGTTACCCCCCTCCCGAGCAGTACTTC
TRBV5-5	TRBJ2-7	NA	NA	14	CASSPVGGGNEQYF	TGTGCCAGCAGCCCGGTGGGGGGCGGGAACGAGCAGTACTTC
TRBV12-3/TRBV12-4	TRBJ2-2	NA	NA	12	CASSLVAGELFF	TGTGCCAGCAGTTTAGTGGCCGGGGAGCTGTTTTTT
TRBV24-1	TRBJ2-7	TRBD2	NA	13	CATSGASGAEQYF	TGTGCCACCAGTGGGGCTAGCGGCGCAGAGCAGTACTTC